Listed below are T cell receptor beta chains from one sample, sequenced in a study of post-analysis software for immune sequencing data. TCRdb recomputed calls from the PCR reads with MiXCR, one row per CDR3 protein. The sample carries under 200,000 distinct CDR3 sequences, 25% to 35% recorded once. The sample taken for sequencing was blood. The receptor set was obtained from a girl under 18 with multiple sclerosis. CDR3s include the opening cysteine and the closing phenylalanine or tryptophan. A D gene is named only where the DNA matches it firmly. Clone size is stated in some rows and not others, as once, few, many or a class when expanded.

cdr3_length,clone_size,d_call,v_call,j_call,cdr3_aa,cdr3_nt
14,NA,NA,TRBV5-1,TRBJ2-7,CASSSQGTSYEQYF,TGCGCCAGCAGCTCCCAGGGTACATCCTACGAGCAGTACTTC
14,NA,NA,TRBV5-1,TRBJ1-4,CTSSLEGREGELFF,TGCACCAGCAGCTTGGAGGGTCGAGAAGGGGAACTGTTTTTT
14,NA,NA,TRBV10-2,TRBJ1-2,CASSVSGSGYGYTF,TGCGCCAGCAGTGTGTCGGGGAGCGGGTATGGCTACACCTTC
15,NA,NA,TRBV5-1,TRBJ2-7,CASSREETLVYEQYF,TGCGCCAGCAGCCGCGAAGAGACATTAGTCTACGAGCAGTACTTC
14,many,TRBD2,TRBV5-6,TRBJ2-1,CASSLTLAGNEQFF,TGTGCCAGCAGCTTGACATTAGCGGGTAATGAGCAGTTCTTC
14,NA,NA,TRBV10-3,TRBJ1-6,CAITPNSYNSPLHF,TGTGCCATCACCCCAAACAGCTATAATTCACCCCTCCACTTT
16,few,NA,TRBV7-2,TRBJ1-5,CASSLGAGLKDQPQHF,TGTGCCAGCAGCTTAGGGGCAGGCTTAAAAGATCAGCCCCAGCATTTT
16,many,TRBD2,TRBV5-1,TRBJ2-3,CASSSGLAGGPDTQYF,TGCGCCAGCAGCTCGGGACTAGCGGGAGGGCCAGATACGCAGTATTTT
12,few,TRBD2,TRBV20-1,TRBJ2-1,CSAGREISEQFF,TGCAGTGCTGGGCGGGAGATCAGTGAGCAGTTCTTC
16,NA,NA,TRBV3-1,TRBJ2-3,CASSQVGLVDADTQYF,TGTGCCAGCAGCCAAGTTGGGTTAGTAGACGCAGATACGCAGTATTTT
13,many,TRBD1,TRBV29-1,TRBJ1-1,CSVARQGDTEAFF,TGCAGCGTCGCCAGACAGGGGGACACTGAAGCTTTCTTT
15,many,NA,TRBV4-1,TRBJ1-6,CASSQVALLHSPLHF,TGCGCCAGCAGCCAAGTGGCTCTCCTCCATTCACCCCTCCACTTT
14,few,TRBD1,TRBV28,TRBJ1-1,CASSPGQGFTEAFF,TGTGCCAGCAGTCCCGGACAGGGTTTCACTGAAGCTTTCTTT
12,many,NA,TRBV29-1,TRBJ2-3,CSVDTTTDTQYF,TGCAGCGTTGACACGACAACAGATACGCAGTATTTT
15,few,TRBD1,TRBV25-1,TRBJ1-1,CASSAYRGQSTEAFF,TGTGCCAGCAGTGCCTACAGGGGGCAGAGCACTGAAGCTTTCTTT
13,NA,NA,TRBV4-1,TRBJ1-2,CASSHENREGYTF,TGCGCCAGCAGCCACGAAAACAGGGAGGGCTACACCTTC
15,few,NA,TRBV20-1,TRBJ2-5,CSAPERTGALETQYF,TGCAGTGCTCCAGAGCGGACGGGGGCCCTCGAGACCCAGTACTTC
12,few,NA,TRBV29-1,TRBJ1-2,CSDSKGDHGYTF,TGCAGCGATTCGAAGGGGGACCACGGCTACACCTTC
14,few,NA,TRBV10-3,TRBJ1-1,CAISEEGLQAPAFF,TGTGCCATCAGTGAGGAGGGACTCCAGGCCCCAGCTTTCTTT
15,NA,TRBD1,TRBV7-8,TRBJ2-1,CASSSAGQGFNEQFF,TGTGCCAGCAGCTCCGCGGGACAGGGATTCAATGAGCAGTTCTTC
13,many,TRBD1,TRBV29-1,TRBJ1-5,CSVAGTGGQPQHF,TGCAGCGTCGCCGGGACAGGGGGCCAGCCCCAGCATTTT
13,NA,NA,TRBV5-5,TRBJ2-7,CASSYSSRYEQYF,TGTGCCAGCAGTTACTCCTCACGGTACGAGCAGTACTTC
15,once,NA,TRBV4-1,TRBJ1-2,CASSQPRAGNYDYTF,TGCGCCAGCAGCCAACCCCGGGCAGGGAACTATGACTACACCTTC
14,NA,NA,TRBV20-1,TRBJ1-1,CSASPTSTGTEAFF,TGCAGTGCTAGCCCAACTTCAACGGGGACTGAAGCTTTCTTT
14,many,NA,TRBV12-3/TRBV12-4,TRBJ1-6,CASSFRQDNSPLHF,TGTGCCAGCAGTTTCCGGCAGGATAATTCACCCCTCCACTTT
13,many,TRBD1,TRBV20-1,TRBJ2-2,CSAGTVTTGELFF,TGCAGTGCTGGGACAGTTACCACCGGGGAGCTGTTTTTT
18,NA,NA,TRBV12-3/TRBV12-4,TRBJ1-5,CASSLDWGGPLSNQPQHF,TGTGCCAGCAGTTTAGATTGGGGGGGACCCCTTAGCAATCAGCCCCAGCATTTT